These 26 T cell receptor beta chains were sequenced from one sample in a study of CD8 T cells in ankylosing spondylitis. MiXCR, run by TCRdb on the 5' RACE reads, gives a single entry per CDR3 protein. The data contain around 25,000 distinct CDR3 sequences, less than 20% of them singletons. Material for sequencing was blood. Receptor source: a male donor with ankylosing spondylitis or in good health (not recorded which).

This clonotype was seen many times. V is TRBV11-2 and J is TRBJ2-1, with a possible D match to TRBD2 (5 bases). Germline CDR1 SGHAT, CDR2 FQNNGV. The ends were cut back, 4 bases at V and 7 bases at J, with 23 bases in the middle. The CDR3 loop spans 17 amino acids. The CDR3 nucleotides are TGTGCCAGCAGCTCCTACCCCCGGGAAGTGGGTATGAATGAGCAGTTCTTC. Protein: CASSSYPREVGMNEQFF.

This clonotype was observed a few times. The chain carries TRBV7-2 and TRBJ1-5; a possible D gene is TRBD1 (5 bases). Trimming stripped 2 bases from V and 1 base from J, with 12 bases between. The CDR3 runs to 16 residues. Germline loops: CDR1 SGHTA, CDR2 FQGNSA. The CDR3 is CASSLTPRASNQPQHF. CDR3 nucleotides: TGTGCCAGCAGCTTAACCCCCAGGGCGAGCAATCAGCCCCAGCATTTT.

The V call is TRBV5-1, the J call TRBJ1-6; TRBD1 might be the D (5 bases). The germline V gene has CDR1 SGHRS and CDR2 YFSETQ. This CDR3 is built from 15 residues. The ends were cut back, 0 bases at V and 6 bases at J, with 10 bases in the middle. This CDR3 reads CASSLVEQVNSPLHF. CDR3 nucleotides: TGCGCCAGCAGCTTGGTTGAACAGGTTAATTCACCCCTCCACTTT.

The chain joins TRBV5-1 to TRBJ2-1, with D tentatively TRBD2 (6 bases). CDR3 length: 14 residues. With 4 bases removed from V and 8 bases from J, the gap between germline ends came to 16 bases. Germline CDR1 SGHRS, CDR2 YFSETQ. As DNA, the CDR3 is TGCGCCAGCAGCCCCCAAACTAGCAGCGATGAGCAGTTCTTC. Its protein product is CASSPQTSSDEQFF.

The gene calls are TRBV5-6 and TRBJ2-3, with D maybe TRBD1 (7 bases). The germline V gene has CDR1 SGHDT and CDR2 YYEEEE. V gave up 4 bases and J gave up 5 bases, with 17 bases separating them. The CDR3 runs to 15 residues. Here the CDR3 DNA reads TGTGCCAGCAGCCTCCCCCAGGGGGGCCAAGATACGCAGTATTTT. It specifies CASSLPQGGQDTQYF. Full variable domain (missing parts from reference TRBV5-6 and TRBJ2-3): DAGVTQSPTHLIKTRGQQVTLRCSPKSGHDTVSWYQQALGQGPQFIFQYYEEEERQRGNFPDRFSGHQFPNYSSELNVNALLLGDSALYLCASSLPQGGQDTQYFGPGTRLTVL.

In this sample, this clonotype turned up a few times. The CDR3 bases are TGTGCCAGCAGGAGAGACAGGGGAAGCAATCAGCCCCAGCATTTT. This codes for CASRRDRGSNQPQHF. This chain links TRBV2 with TRBJ1-5; 8 bases fit TRBD1. J was trimmed by 1 base and V by 6 bases; bases with no gene match: 5. CDR3 length: 15 residues. CDR1 and CDR2 from the germline V gene are SNHLY and FYNNEI.

CDR3 sequence (DNA): TGTGCCAGCAGCTTAGGGGGCAGGCCTACCAGCTACGAGCAGTACTTC. Its protein is CASSLGGRPTSYEQYF. The chain employs TRBV7-9 and TRBJ2-7; tentatively, D is TRBD1 (5 bases). This CDR3 is 16 amino acids long. In germline, CDR1 is SEHNR, CDR2 FQNEAQ (reference sequence). The V end was cut by 1 base, the J end by 3 bases, with 16 bases between.

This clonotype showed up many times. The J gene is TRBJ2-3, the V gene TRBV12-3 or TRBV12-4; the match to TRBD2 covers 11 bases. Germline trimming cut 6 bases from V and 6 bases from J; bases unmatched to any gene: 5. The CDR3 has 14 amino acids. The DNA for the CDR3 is TGTGCCAGCAGGGGGACTAGCGGAGGGGATACGCAGTATTTT. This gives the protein CASRGTSGGDTQYF.

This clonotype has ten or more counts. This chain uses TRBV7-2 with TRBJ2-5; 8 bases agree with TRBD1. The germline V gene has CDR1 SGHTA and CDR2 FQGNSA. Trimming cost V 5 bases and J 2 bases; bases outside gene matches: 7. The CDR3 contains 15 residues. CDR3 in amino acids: CASSKDRVVQETQYF. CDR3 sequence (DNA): TGTGCCAGCAGCAAGGACAGGGTTGTACAAGAGACCCAGTACTTC. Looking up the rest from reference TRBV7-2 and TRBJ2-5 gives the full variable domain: GAGVSQSPSNKVTEKGKDVELRCDPISGHTALYWYRQSLGQGLEFLIYFQGNSAPDKSGLPSDRFSAERTGGSVSTLTIQRTQQEDSAVYLCASSKDRVVQETQYFGPGTRLLVL.

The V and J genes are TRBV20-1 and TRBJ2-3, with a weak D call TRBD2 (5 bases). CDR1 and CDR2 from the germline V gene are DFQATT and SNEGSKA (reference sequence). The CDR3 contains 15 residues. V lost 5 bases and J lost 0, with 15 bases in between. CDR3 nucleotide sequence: TGCAGTGCTGAAAGGCGGGTGTCTAGCACAGATACGCAGTATTTT. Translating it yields CSAERRVSSTDTQYF.

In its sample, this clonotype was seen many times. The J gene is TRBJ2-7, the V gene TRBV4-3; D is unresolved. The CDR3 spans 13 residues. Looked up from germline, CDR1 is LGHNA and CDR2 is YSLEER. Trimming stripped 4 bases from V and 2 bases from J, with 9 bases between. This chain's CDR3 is CASSPVGTYEQYF. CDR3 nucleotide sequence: TGCGCCAGCAGCCCAGTGGGGACCTACGAGCAGTACTTC.

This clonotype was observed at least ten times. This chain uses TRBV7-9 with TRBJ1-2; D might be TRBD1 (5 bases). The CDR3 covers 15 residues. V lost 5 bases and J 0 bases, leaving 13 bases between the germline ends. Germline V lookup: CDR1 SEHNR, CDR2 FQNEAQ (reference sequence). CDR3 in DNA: TGTGCCAGCAGCACGATCACGGGGGCTAACTATGGCTACACCTTC. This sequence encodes CASSTITGANYGYTF. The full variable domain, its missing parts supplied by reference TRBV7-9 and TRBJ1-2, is DTGVSQNPRHKITKRGQNVTFRCDPISEHNRLYWYRQTLGQGPEFLTYFQNEAQLEKSRLLSDRFSAERPKGSFSTLEIQRTEQGDSAMYLCASSTITGANYGYTFGSGTRLTVV.

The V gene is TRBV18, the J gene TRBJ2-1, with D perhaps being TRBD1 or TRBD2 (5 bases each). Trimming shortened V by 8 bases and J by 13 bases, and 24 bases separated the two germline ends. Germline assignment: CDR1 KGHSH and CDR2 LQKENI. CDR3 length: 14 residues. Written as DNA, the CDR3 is TGTGCCAGCCACCGAATTAGGGACGAGATGGAACAGTTCTTC. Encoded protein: CASHRIRDEMEQFF. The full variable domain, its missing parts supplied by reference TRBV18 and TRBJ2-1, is NAGVMQNPRHLVRRRGQEARLRCSPMKGHSHVYWYRQLPEEGLKFMVYLQKENIIDESGMPKERFSAEFPKEGPSILRIQQVVRGDSAAYFCASHRIRDEMEQFFGPGTRLTVL.

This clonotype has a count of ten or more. The CDR3 sequence is CSANWGQGYDTEAFF. The CDR3 bases are TGCAGCGCAAACTGGGGACAGGGATACGACACTGAAGCTTTCTTT. This rearrangement joins TRBV29-1 to TRBJ1-1, with 9 bases matching TRBD1. The V gene end was trimmed by 7 bases and the J gene end by 3 bases; junction bases not matched to a gene: 12. This CDR3 spans 15 amino acids. Germline V lookup: CDR1 SQVTM, CDR2 ANQGSEA.

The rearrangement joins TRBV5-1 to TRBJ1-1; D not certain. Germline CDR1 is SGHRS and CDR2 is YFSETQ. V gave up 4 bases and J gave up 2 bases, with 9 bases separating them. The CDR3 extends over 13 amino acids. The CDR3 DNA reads TGCGCCAGCAGCCCCCAACCCAACACTGAAGCTTTCTTT. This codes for CASSPQPNTEAFF.

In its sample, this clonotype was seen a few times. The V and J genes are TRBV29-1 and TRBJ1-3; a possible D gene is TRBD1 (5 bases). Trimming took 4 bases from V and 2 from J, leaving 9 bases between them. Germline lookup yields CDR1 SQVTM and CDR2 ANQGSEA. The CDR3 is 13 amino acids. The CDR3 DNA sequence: TGCAGCGTTGCAGTGGGACCTGGAAACACCATATATTTT. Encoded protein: CSVAVGPGNTIYF.

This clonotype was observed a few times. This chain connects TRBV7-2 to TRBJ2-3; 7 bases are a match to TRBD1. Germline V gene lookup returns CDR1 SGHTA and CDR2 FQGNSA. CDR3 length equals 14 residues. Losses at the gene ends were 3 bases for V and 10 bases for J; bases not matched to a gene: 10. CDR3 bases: TGTGCCAGCAGCTTGGACAGGCTTTCGGGGTCGCAGTATTTT. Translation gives CASSLDRLSGSQYF.

CDR3 amino acids: CSVELDRSYEQYF. In nucleotides, the CDR3 is TGCAGCGTTGAGCTGGACAGATCCTACGAGCAGTACTTC. The rearrangement joins TRBV29-1 to TRBJ2-7; TRBD1 might be the D (6 bases). Germline CDR1 is SQVTM and CDR2 is ANQGSEA. This CDR3 has 13 amino acids. V was cut by 3 bases and J by 1 base, with 10 bases left in between.

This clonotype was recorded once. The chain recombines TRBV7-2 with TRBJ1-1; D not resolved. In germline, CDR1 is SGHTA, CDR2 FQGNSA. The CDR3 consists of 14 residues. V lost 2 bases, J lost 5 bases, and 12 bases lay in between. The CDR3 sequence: CASSLSRRGTEAFF. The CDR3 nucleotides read TGTGCCAGCAGCTTAAGCAGGAGAGGAACTGAAGCTTTCTTT.

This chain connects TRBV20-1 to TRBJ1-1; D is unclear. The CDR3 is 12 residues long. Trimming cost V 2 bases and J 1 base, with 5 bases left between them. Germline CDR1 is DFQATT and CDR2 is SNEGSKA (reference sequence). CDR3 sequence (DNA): TGCAGTGCTAGACCAAAGAACACTGAAGCTTTCTTT. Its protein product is CSARPKNTEAFF.

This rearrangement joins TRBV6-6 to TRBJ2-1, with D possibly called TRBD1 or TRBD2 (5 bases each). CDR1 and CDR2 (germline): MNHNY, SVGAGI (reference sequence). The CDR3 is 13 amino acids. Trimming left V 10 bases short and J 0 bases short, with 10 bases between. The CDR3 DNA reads TGTGCCACCGGGGCAACCTCCTACAATGAGCAGTTCTTC. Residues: CATGATSYNEQFF.

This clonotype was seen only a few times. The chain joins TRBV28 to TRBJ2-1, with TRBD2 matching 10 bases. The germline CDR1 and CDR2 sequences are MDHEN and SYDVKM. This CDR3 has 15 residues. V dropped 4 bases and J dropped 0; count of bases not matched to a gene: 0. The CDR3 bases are TGTGCCAGCAGTTGGACTAGCGGCTCCTACAATGAGCAGTTCTTC. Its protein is CASSWTSGSYNEQFF.

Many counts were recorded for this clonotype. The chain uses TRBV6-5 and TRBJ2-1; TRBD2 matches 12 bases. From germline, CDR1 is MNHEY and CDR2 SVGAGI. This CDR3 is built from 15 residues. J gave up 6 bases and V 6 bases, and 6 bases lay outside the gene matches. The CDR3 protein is CASRQGLAGSNEQFF. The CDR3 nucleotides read TGTGCCAGCAGGCAGGGACTAGCGGGCAGCAATGAGCAGTTCTTC.

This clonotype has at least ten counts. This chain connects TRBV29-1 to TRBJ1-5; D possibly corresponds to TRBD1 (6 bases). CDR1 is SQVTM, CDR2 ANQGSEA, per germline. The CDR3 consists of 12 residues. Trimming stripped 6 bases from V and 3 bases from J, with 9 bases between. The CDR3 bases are TGCAGCGTGGGACAAGACAATCAGCCCCAGCATTTT. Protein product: CSVGQDNQPQHF.

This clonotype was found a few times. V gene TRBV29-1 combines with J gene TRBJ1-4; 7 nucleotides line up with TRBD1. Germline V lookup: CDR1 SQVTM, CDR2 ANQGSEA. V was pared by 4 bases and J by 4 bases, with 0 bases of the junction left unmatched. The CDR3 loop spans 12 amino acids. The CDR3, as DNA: TGCAGCGTTGGACAGGGTAATGAAAAACTGTTTTTT. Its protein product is CSVGQGNEKLFF.

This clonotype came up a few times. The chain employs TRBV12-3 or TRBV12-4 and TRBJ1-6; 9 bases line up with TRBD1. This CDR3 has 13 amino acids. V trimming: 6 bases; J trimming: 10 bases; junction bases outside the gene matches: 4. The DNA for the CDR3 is TGTGCCAGCAGCCGGACAGGGGACTCACCCCTCCACTTT. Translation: CASSRTGDSPLHF.